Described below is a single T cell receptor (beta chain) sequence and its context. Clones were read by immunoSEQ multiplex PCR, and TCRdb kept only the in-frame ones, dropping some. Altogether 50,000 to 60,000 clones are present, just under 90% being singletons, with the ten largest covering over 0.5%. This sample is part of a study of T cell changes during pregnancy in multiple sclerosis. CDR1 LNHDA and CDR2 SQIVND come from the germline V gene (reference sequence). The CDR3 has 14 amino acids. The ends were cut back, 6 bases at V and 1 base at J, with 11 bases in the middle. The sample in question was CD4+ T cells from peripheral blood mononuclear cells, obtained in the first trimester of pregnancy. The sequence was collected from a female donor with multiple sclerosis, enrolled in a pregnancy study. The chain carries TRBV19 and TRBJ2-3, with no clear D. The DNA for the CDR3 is TGTGCCAGTAGCAAAGCCAGCGGCACAGATACGCAGTATTTT. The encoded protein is CASSKASGTDTQYF.